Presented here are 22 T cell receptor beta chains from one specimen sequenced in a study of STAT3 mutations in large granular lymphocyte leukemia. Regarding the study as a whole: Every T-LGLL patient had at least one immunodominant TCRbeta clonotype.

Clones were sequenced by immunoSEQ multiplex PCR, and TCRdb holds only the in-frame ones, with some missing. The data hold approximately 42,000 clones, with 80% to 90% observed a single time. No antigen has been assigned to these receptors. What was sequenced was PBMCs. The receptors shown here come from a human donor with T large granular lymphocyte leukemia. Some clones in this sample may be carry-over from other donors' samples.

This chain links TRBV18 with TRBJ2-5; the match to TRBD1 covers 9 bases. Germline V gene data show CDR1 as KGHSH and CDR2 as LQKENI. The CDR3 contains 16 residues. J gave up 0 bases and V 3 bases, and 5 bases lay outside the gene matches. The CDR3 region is CASSPRTGANQETQYF. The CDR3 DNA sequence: TGTGCCAGCTCACCCCGGACAGGGGCTAACCAAGAGACCCAGTACTTC.

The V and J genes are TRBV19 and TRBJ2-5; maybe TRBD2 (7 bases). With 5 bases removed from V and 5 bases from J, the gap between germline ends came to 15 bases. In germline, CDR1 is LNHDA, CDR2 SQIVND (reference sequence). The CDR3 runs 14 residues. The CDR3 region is CASSVGGPRETQYF. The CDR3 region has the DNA TGTGCCAGTAGTGTCGGGGGGCCAAGGGAGACCCAGTACTTC.

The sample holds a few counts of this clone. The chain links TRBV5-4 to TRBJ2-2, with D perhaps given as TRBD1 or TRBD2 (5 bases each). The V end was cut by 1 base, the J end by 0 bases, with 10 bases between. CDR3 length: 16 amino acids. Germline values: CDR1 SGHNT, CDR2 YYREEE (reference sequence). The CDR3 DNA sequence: TGTGCCAGCAGCTTGACGCGAGGGGCGAACACCGGGGAGCTGTTTTTT. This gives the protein CASSLTRGANTGELFF.

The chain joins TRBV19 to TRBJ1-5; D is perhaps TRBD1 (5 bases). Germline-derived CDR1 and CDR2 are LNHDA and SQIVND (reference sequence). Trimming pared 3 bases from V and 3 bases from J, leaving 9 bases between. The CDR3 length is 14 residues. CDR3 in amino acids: CASSIGQDNQPQHF. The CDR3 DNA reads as TGTGCCAGTAGTATCGGACAAGACAATCAGCCCCAGCATTTT.

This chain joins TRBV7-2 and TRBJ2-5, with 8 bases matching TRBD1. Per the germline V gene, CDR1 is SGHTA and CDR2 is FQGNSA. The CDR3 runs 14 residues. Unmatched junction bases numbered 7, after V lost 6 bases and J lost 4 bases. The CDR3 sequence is CASRRTGLRETQYF. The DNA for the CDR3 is TGTGCCAGCAGACGGACAGGGCTGCGAGAGACCCAGTACTTC.

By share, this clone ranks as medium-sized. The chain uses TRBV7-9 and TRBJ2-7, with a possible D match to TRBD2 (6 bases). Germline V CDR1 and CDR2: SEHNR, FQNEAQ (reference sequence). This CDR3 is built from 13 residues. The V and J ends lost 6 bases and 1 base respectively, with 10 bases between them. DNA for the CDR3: TGTGCCAGCAGAGACGGACTATCCTACGAGCAGTACTTC. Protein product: CASRDGLSYEQYF.

Here the CDR3 reads CASSLVVGGQQTQYF. The CDR3 region has the DNA TGCGCCAGCAGCTTGGTCGTAGGCGGGCAGCAGACCCAGTACTTC. The chain couples TRBV5-1 to TRBJ2-5; D might be TRBD2 (5 bases). In germline, CDR1 is SGHRS, CDR2 YFSETQ. The CDR3 is 15 amino acids. V lost 0 bases to trimming and J lost 6 bases, with 15 bases between them.

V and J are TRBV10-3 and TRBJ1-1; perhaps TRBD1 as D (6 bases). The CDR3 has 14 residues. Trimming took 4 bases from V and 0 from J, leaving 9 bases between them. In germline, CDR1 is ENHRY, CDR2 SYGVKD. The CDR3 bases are TGTGCCATCAGTGGAACAGGGTTGAACACTGAAGCTTTCTTT. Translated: CAISGTGLNTEAFF.

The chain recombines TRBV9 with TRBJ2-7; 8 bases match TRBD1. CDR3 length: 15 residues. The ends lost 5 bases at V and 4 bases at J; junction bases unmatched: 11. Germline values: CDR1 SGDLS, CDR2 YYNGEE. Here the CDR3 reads CASSPSDRGRYEQYF. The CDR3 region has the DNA TGTGCCAGCAGTCCCAGCGACAGGGGTCGGTACGAGCAGTACTTC.

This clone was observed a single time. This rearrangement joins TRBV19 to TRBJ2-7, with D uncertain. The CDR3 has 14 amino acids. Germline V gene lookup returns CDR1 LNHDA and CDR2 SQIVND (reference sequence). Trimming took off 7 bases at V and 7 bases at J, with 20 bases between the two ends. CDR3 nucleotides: TGTGCCAGTACGCCATGGATCGGGTCTCAAGAGCAGTACTTC. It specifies CASTPWIGSQEQYF.

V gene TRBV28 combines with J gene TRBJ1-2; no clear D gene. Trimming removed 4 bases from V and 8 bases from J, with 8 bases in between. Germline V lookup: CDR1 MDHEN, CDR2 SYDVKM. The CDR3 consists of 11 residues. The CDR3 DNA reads TGTGCCAGCAGTTCATCGGTGGGCTACACCTTC. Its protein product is CASSSSVGYTF.

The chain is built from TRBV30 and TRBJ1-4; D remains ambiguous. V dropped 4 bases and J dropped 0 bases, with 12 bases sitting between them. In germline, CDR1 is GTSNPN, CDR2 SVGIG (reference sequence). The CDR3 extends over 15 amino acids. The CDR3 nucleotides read TGTGCCTGGACCCGTACAACTCCAACTAATGAAAAACTGTTTTTT. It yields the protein CAWTRTTPTNEKLFF.

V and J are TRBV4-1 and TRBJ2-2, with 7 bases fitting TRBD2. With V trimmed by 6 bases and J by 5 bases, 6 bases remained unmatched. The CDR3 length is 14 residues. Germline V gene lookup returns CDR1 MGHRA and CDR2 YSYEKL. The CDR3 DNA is TGCGCCAGCAGAGAAATGGGGGGGACCGGGGAGCTGTTTTTT. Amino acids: CASREMGGTGELFF.

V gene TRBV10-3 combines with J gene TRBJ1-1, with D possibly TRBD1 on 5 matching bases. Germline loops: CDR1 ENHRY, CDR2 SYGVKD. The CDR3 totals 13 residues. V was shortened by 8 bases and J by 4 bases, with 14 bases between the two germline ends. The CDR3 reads CAISQGVFTEAFF. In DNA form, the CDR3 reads TGTGCCATCTCCCAAGGGGTTTTCACTGAAGCTTTCTTT.

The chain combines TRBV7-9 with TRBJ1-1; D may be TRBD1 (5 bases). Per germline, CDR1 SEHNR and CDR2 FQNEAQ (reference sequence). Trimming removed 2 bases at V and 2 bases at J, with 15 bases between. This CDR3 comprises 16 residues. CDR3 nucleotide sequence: TGTGCCAGCAGCTTACTGGGAGGGGTAGCAAACACTGAAGCTTTCTTT. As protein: CASSLLGGVANTEAFF.

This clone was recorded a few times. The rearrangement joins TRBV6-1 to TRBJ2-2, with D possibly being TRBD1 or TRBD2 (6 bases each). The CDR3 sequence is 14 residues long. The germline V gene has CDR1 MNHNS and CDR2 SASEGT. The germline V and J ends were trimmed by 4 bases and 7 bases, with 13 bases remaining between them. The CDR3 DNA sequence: TGTGCCAGCAGTGTGGGGGGCGCAAACGGGGAGCTGTTTTTT. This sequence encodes CASSVGGANGELFF.

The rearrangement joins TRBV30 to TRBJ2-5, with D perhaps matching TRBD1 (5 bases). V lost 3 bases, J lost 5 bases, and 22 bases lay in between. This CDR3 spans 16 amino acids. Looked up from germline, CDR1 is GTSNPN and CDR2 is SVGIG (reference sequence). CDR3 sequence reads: CAWSPQGARQLETQYF. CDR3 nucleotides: TGTGCCTGGAGCCCTCAAGGGGCGAGACAGCTGGAGACCCAGTACTTC.

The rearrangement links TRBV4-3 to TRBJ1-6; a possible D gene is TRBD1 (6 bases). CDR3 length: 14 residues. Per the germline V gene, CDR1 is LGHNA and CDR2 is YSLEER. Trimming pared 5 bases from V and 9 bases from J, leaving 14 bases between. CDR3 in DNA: TGCGCCAGCAGCAACAAGAAGGGGGTTTCACCCCTCCACTTT. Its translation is CASSNKKGVSPLHF.

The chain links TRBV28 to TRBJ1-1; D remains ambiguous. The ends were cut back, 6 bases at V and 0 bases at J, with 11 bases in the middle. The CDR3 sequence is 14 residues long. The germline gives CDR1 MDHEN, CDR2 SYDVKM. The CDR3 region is CASSLGSVNTEAFF. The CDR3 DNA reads TGTGCCAGCAGCCTGGGATCAGTGAACACTGAAGCTTTCTTT.

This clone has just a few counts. In nucleotides, the CDR3 is TGTGCCAGCAGCCCACGACTGGGCTATGGCTACACCTTC. As protein: CASSPRLGYGYTF. V gene TRBV9 combines with J gene TRBJ1-2, with D uncertain. V was pared by 4 bases and J by 4 bases, with 11 bases between. CDR1 and CDR2 (germline): SGDLS, YYNGEE. The CDR3 totals 13 residues.

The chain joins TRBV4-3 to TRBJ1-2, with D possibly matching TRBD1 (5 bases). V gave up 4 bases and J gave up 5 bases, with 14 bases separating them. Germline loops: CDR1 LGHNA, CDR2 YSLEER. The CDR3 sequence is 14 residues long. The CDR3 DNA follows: TGCGCCAGCAGCCTTGGGACTGGGCCTTATGGCTACACCTTC. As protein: CASSLGTGPYGYTF.

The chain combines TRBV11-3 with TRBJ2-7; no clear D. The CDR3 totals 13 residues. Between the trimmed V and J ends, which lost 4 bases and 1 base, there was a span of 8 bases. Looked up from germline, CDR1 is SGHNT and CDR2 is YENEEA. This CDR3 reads CASSSPRSYEQYV. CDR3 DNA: TGTGCCAGCAGCTCCCCTAGATCCTACGAGCAGTACGTC.